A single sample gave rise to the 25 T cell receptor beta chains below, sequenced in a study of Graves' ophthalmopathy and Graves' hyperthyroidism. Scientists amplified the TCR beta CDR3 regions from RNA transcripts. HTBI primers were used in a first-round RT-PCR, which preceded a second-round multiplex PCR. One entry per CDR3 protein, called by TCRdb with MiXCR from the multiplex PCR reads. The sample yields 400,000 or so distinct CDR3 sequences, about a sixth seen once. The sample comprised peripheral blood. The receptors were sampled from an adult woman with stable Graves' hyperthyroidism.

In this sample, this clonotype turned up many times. This CDR3 is CASSDRGDNYGYTF. Here the CDR3 DNA reads TGTGCCAGCAGCGACAGGGGCGATAACTATGGCTACACCTTC. The chain employs TRBV28 and TRBJ1-2, with 8 bases fitting TRBD1. The V gene's germline CDR1 is MDHEN and CDR2 SYDVKM. This CDR3 spans 14 amino acids. After removal of 6 bases from V and 1 base from J, the junction contained 4 bases not matched to a gene.

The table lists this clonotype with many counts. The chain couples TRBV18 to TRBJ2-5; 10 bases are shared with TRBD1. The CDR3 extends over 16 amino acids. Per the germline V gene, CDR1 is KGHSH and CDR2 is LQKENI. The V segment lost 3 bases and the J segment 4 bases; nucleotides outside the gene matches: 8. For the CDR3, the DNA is TGTGCCAGCTCACCTGTAAGACAGGGGGCTCGAGAGACCCAGTACTTC. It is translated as CASSPVRQGARETQYF.

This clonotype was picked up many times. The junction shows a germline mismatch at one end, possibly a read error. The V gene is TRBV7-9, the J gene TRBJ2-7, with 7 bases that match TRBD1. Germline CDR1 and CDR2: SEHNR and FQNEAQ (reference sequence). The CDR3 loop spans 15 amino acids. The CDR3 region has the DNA TGTGCCAGCAGCAAGGTTGGGGACCGGGACAGCCGAAGGGCCTTC. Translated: CASSKVGDRDSRRAF. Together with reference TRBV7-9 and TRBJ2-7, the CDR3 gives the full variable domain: DTGVSQNPRHKITKRGQNVTFRCDPISEHNRLYWYRQTLGQGPEFLTYFQNEAQLEKSRLLSDRFSAERPKGSFSTLEIQRTEQGDSAMYLCASSKVGDRDSRRAFGPGTRLTVT.

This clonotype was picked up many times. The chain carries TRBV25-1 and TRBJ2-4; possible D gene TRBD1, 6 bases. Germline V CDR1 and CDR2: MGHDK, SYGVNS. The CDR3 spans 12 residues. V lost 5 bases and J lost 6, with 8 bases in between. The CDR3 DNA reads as TGTGCCAGCAGTCAGGGGCTAAACATTCAGTACTTC. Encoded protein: CASSQGLNIQYF.

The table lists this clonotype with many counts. CDR3 protein: CSANLGGVLGYTF. The DNA for the CDR3 is TGCAGTGCTAATCTCGGGGGCGTGTTGGGCTACACCTTC. This sequence joins TRBV20-1 and TRBJ1-2, with a tentative D call TRBD1 (6 bases). V shed 4 bases and J shed 8 bases, with 17 bases lying between them. The CDR3 is 13 residues long. Per germline, CDR1 DFQATT and CDR2 SNEGSKA (reference sequence).

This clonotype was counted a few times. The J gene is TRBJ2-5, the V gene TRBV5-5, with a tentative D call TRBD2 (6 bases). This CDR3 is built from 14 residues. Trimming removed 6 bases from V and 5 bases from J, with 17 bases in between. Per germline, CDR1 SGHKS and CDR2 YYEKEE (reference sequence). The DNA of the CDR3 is TGTGCCAGCACCTTTTTCGGGGGTGGGGAGACCCAGTACTTC. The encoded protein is CASTFFGGGETQYF.

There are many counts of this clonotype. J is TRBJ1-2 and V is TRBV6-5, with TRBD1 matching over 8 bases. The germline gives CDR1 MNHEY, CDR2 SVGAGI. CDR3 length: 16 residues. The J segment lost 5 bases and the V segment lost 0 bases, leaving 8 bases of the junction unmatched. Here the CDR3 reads CASSYSNPRTGYGYTF. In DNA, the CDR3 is TGTGCCAGCAGTTACTCGAATCCGAGGACAGGGTATGGCTACACCTTC.

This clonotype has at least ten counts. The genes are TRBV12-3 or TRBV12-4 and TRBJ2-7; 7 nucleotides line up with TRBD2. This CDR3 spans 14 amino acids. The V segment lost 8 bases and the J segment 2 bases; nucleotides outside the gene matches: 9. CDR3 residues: CASLTSERTYEQYF. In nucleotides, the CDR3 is TGTGCCAGCCTTACTAGCGAGCGAACCTACGAGCAGTACTTC.

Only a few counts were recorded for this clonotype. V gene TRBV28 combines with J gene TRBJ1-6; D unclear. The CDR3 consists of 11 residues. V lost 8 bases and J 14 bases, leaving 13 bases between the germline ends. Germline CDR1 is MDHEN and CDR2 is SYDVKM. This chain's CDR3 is CASGRLGSLHF. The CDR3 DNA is TGTGCCAGCGGGCGTCTGGGGTCCCTCCACTTT. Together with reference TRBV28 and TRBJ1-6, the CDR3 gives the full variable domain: DVKVTQSSRYLVKRTGEKVFLECVQDMDHENMFWYRQDPGLGLRLIYFSYDVKMKEKGDIPEGYSVSREKKERFSLILESASTNQTSMYLCASGRLGSLHFGNGTRLTVT.

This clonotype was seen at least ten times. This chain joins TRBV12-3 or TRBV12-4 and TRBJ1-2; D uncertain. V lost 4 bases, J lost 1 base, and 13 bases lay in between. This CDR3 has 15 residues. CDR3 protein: CASSWNQDGNYGYTF. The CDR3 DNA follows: TGTGCCAGCAGTTGGAACCAGGACGGTAACTATGGCTACACCTTC.

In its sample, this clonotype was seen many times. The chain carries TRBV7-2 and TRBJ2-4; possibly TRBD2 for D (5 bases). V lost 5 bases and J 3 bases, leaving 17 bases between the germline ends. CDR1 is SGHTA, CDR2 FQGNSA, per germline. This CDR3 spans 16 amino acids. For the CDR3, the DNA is TGTGCCAGCAGCCCGGTTGCGCTAGCAAACAAAAACATTCAGTACTTC. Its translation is CASSPVALANKNIQYF.

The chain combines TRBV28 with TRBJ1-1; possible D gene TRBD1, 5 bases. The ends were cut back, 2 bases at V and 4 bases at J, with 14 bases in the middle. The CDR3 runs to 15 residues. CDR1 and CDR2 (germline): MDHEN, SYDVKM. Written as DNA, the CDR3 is TGTGCCAGCAGTTTAAGGGGCTGGGGAGGCACTGAAGCTTTCTTT. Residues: CASSLRGWGGTEAFF.

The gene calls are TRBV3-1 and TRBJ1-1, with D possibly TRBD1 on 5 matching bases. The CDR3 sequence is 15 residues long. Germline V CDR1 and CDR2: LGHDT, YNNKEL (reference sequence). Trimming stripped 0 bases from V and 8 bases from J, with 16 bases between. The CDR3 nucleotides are TGTGCCAGCAGCCAAGATGGGGCAGTTCCTGGCGAAGCTTTCTTT. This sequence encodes CASSQDGAVPGEAFF.

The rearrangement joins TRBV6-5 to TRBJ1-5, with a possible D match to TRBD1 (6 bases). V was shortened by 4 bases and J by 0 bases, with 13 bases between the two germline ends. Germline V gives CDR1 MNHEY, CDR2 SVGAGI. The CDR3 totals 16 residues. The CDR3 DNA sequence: TGTGCCAGCAGTTGGGGGGGGGCAAATAGCAATCAGCCCCAGCATTTT. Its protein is CASSWGGANSNQPQHF.

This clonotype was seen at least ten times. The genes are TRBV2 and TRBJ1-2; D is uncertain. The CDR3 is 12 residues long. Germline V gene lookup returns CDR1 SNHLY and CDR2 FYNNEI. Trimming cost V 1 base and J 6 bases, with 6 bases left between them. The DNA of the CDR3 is TGTGCCAGCAGTGAAGGGGTCCATGGCTACACCTTC. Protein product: CASSEGVHGYTF.

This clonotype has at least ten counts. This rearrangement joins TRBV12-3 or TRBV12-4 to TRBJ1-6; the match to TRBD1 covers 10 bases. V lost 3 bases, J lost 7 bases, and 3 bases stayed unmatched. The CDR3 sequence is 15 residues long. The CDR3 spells CASSLGTGANSPLHF. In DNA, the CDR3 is TGTGCCAGCAGTTTGGGGACAGGGGCAAATTCACCCCTCCACTTT.

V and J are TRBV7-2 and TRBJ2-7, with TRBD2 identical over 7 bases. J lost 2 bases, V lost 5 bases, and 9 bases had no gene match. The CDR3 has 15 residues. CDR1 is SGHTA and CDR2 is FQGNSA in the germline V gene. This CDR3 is CASSLRSSGAYEQYF. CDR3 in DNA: TGTGCCAGCAGCCTCCGGTCTAGCGGCGCCTACGAGCAGTACTTC.

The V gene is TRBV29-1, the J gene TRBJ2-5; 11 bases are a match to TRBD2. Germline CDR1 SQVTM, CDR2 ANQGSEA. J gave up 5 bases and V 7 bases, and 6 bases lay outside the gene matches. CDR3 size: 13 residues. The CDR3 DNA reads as TGCAGCGCACCGGGACTAGCGGCGGAGACCCAGTACTTC. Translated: CSAPGLAAETQYF.

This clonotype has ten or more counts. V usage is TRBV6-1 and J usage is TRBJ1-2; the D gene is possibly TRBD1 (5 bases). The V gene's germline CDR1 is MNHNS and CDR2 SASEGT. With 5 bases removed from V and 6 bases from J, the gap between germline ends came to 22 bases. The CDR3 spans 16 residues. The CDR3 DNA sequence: TGTGCCAGCAGTCCGAGGCACAGGCCCTATCTTGATGGCTACACCTTC. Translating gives CASSPRHRPYLDGYTF.

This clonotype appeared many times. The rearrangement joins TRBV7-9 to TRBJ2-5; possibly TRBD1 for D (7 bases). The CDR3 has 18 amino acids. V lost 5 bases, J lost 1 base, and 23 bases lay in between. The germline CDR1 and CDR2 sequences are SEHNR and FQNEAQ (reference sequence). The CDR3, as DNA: TGTGCCAGCAGCCCCCGGACAGGTCCCCAGGGGGGCCAAGAGACCCAGTACTTC. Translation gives CASSPRTGPQGGQETQYF.

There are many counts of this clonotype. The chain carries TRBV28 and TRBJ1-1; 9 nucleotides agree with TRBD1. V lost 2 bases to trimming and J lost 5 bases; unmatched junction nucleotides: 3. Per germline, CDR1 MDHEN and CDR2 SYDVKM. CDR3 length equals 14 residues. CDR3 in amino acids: CASSLRQGGTEAFF. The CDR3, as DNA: TGTGCCAGCAGTTTACGACAGGGGGGGACTGAAGCTTTCTTT.

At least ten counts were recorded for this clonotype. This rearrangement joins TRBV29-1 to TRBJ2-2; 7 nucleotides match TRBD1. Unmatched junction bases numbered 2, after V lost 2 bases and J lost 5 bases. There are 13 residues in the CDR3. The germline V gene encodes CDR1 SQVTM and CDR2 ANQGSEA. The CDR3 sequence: CSVEHRGTGELFF. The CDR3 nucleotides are TGCAGCGTTGAACACAGGGGTACCGGGGAGCTGTTTTTT.

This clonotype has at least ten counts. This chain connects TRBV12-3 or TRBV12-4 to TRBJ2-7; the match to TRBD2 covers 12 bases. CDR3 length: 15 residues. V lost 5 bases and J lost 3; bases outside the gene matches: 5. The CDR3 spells CASSPRTSGIYEQYF. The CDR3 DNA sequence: TGTGCCAGCAGTCCTCGGACTAGCGGGATCTACGAGCAGTACTTC.

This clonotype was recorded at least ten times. CDR3 DNA sequence: TGTGCCAGCAGCTTATCCGCTAGCGGGAGCTCCTACGAGCAGTACTTC. This gives the protein CASSLSASGSSYEQYF. V is TRBV7-2 and J is TRBJ2-7, with 10 positions matching TRBD2. Looked up from germline, CDR1 is SGHTA and CDR2 is FQGNSA. The CDR3 spans 16 residues. V was clipped by 2 bases and J by 0 bases; unmatched bases: 4.

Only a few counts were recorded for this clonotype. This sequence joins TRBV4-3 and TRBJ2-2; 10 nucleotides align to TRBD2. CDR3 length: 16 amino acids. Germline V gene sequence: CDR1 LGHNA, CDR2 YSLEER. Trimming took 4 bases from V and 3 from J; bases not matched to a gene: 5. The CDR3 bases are TGCGCCAGCAGCCCCCAAGCGGGAGGGCACACCGGGGAGCTGTTTTTT. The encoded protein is CASSPQAGGHTGELFF.